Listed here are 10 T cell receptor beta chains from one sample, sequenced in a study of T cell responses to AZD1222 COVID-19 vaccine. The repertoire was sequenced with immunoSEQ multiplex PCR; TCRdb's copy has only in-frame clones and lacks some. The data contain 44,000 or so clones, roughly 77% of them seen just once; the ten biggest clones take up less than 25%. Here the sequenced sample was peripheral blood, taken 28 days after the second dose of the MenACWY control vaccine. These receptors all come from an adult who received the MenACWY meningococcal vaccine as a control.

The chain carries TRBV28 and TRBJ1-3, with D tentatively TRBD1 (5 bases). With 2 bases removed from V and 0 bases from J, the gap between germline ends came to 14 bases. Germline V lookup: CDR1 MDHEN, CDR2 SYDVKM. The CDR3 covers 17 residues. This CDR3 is CASSLMSRDASGNTIYF. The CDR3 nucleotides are TGTGCCAGCAGTTTAATGTCCAGGGACGCCTCTGGAAACACCATATATTTT.

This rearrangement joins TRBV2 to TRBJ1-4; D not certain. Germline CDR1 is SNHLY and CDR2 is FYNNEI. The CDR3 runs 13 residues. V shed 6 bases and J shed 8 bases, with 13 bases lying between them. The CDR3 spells CASRANAREKLFF. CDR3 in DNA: TGTGCCAGCAGGGCCAACGCGCGGGAAAAACTGTTTTTT.

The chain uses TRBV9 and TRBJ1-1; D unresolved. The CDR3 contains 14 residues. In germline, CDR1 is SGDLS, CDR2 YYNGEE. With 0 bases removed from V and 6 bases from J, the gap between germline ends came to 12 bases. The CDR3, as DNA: TGTGCCAGCAGCGTAGATTTGGGGTTCTCTGAAGCTTTCTTT. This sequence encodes CASSVDLGFSEAFF.

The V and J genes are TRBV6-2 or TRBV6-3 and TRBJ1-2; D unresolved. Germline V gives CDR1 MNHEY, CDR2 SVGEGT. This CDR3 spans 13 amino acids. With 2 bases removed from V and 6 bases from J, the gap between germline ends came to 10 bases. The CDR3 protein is CASSYVRGDGYTF. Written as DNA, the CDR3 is TGTGCCAGCAGTTACGTTCGCGGGGATGGCTACACCTTC.

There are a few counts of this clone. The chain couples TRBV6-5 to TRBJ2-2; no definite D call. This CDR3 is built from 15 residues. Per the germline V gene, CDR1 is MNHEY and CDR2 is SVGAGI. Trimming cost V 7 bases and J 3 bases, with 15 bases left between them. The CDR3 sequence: CASTQVLGDTGELFF. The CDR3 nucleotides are TGTGCCAGCACCCAGGTCCTTGGCGACACCGGGGAGCTGTTTTTT.

CDR3 in amino acids: CASRPPGPEAFF. CDR3 DNA: TGTGCCAGCAGACCCCCGGGACCTGAAGCTTTCTTT. This rearrangement joins TRBV7-9 to TRBJ1-1, with D perhaps matching TRBD1 (5 bases). Trimming shortened V by 6 bases and J by 6 bases, and 11 bases separated the two germline ends. This CDR3 is built from 12 residues. Germline CDR1 reads SEHNR; CDR2 reads FQNEAQ (reference sequence).

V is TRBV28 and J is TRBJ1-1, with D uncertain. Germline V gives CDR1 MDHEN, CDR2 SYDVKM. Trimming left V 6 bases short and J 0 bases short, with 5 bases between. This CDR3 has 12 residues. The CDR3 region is CASRVLNTEAFF. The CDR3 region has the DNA TGTGCCAGCAGGGTGTTGAACACTGAAGCTTTCTTT. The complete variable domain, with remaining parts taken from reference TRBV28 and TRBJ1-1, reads DVKVTQSSRYLVKRTGEKVFLECVQDMDHENMFWYRQDPGLGLRLIYFSYDVKMKEKGDIPEGYSVSREKKERFSLILESASTNQTSMYLCASRVLNTEAFFGQGTRLTVV.

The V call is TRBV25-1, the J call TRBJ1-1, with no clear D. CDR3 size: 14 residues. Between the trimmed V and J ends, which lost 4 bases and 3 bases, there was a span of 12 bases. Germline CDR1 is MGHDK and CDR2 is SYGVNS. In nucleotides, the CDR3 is TGTGCCAGCAGTGTACCGGGCCAAGACACTGAAGCTTTCTTT. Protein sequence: CASSVPGQDTEAFF.

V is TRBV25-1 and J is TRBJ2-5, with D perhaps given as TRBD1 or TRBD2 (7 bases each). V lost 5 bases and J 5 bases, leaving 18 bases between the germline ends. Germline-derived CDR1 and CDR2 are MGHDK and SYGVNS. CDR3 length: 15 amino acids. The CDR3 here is CASSRWGGGGETQYF. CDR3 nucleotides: TGTGCCAGCAGTCGCTGGGGAGGGGGCGGTGAGACCCAGTACTTC. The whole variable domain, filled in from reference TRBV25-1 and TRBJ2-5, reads EADIYQTPRYLVIGTGKKITLECSQTMGHDKMYWYQQDPGMELHLIHYSYGVNSTEKGDLSSESTVSRIRTEHFPLTLESARPSHTSQYLCASSRWGGGGETQYFGPGTRLLVL.

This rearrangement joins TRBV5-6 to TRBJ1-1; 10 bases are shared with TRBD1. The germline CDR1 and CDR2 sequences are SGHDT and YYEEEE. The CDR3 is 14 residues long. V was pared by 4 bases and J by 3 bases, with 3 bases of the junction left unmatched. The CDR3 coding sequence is TGTGCCAGCAGCATCGGACAGGGGGACACTGAAGCTTTCTTT. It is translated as CASSIGQGDTEAFF.